This note documents a single T cell receptor beta chain sequence. Antigen: not known. This record belongs to a study of T cells in Graves' hyperthyroidism and ophthalmopathy. Study-wide findings and caveats: Most thyroid clonotypes with frequency above 0.001 were detected in blood. Ophthalmopathy, as predicted by the model, came a median 6.5 months after the prediction. From stable hyperthyroidism, ophthalmopathy was set apart by a 13 V-J model.

Researchers took RNA transcripts and amplified the TCR beta CDR3 regions from them. Primed by the HTBI set, a first-round RT-PCR was run on the TCR CDR3. A single record per CDR3 protein comes from TCRdb applying MiXCR to the multiplex PCR reads. The sample lists 610,000 or so distinct CDR3 sequences; 35% to 55% were seen once. Together with thyroid ultrasound, orbital computed tomography, serum thyroxine and TRAb, clinical symptoms were used for diagnoses. With 2 bases clipped from V and 4 bases from J, the junction kept 19 bases outside the gene matches. Germline CDR1 reads SQVTM; CDR2 reads ANQGSEA. The CDR3 spans 18 residues.

This chain connects TRBV29-1 to TRBJ1-2; TRBD1 agrees at 7 bases. The TCR sequence derives from a woman aged 18 to 35 with Graves' hyperthyroidism. The sequenced sample consisted of peripheral blood or thyroid tissue (not recorded which). The CDR3 DNA is TGCAGCGTTGAAACTGATACAGGAGTGACAGGGACGGGCTATGGCTACACCTTC. It is translated as CSVETDTGVTGTGYGYTF.